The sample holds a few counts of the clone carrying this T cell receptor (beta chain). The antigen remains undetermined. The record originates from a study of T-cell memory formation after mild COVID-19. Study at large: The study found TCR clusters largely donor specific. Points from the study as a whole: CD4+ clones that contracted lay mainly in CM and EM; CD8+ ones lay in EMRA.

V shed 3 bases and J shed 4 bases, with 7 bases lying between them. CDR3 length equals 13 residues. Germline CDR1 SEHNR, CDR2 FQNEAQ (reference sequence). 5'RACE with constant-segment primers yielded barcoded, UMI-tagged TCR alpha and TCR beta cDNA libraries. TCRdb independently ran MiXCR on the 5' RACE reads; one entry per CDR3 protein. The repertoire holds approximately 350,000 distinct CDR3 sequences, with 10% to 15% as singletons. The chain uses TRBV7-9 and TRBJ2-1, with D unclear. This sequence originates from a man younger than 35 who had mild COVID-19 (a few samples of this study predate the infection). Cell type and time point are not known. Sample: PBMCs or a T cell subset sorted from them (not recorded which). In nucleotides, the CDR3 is TGTGCCAGCAGCTTTGGAGCTTACAATGAGCAGTTCTTC. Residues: CASSFGAYNEQFF.